This entry features one T cell receptor (beta chain) sequence. Its target antigen remains unknown. The junction departs from germline at one end; a sequencing error may be responsible. The TCR beta CDR3 regions were amplified from the RNA transcripts. The TCR CDR3 was subjected to a first round of RT-PCR using the HTBI primer set and the Qiagen OneStep RT-PCR kit. A second multiplex PCR round built the libraries, followed by size selection and purification. Sequencing of the libraries was done on an Illumina HiSeq2000 using paired-end 100 bp reads. Under the source paper's analysis protocol: SOAPnuke was used to process the raw data, throwing out any read that contained adapters or uncalled bases, had a mean Phred below 15, or lacked an exact constant-primer or identifier match. COPE v1.2.5 was used to merge high-quality paired reads, and clonotypes were defined as unique nucleotide sequences. Clonotypes were aligned to IMGT TRBV, TRBD and TRBJ reference segments using MiTCR v1.1. Only V-J combinations with frequency above 0.0001, covering 99% to 99.2% of repertoires, were analysed. A TCS score was defined as the ratio between F50 (clonal expansion) and ExV (chaos), using BLOSUM62-based TCRdist between CDR3 peptides within each V-J. Welch's t-statistics and random forest reduced around 510 V-J features to about 13, which were used in a naive Bayes classifier (R e1071). Using fastp trimming at Q25 and MiXCR clonotype assembly, TCRdb reanalyzed the public sequencing data and kept in-frame beta chains. Rows with a matching CDR3 protein are joined into one entry that keeps the most common DNA and genes. Here the V and J calls rest on TCRdb's processing, not on the authors' analysis. This sample has some 760,000 distinct CDR3 sequences in its table, and roughly 15% of those were observed once. Roughly a tenth of the sample goes to the ten largest clones.

This sample is drawn from a study of T cells in Graves' hyperthyroidism and ophthalmopathy (dated by TCRdb to about 2019). In terms of the full investigation: Peripheral blood was sampled at the time of initial diagnosis, prior to any treatment. TCR V-J signatures able to tell the groups apart were searched for in a discovery cohort of about a hundred patients, of whom more than 40 had Graves' ophthalmopathy and 57 had stable Graves' hyperthyroidism. Whether ophthalmopathy could be predicted prospectively was tested in an independent validation cohort made up of 18 hyperthyroidism patients plus 17 patients who later progressed to ophthalmopathy. For training and testing, the roughly 97 patients in the discovery cohort were randomly divided in a 7:3 ratio. In addition, the study compared T-cell repertoires in thyroid tissue and in blood from a handful of Graves' hyperthyroidism patients. Following sampling, methimazole starting at 30 mg daily was given to hyperthyroidism patients, and high-dose intravenous methylprednisolone was given to ophthalmopathy patients. According to the paper, TCR Vbeta CDR3 sequencing was carried out on about 140 peripheral blood samples, which came from under 50 ophthalmopathy, 75 or so hyperthyroidism and approximately 17 progressor patients.

CDR3 length: 13 amino acids, cysteine to phenylalanine. The read is trimmed to its CDR3 DNA, 39 bases read in frame from base 1. Based on the germline V gene, the CDR1 and CDR2 sequences are SGHRS and YFSETQ. Broad study findings and their caveats: No statistical method was used to fix the sample size in advance, and group allocation was not hidden from the investigators. Most expanded thyroid clonotypes (frequency above 0.001) were also detected in blood, a finding suggesting that blood repertoires may reflect thyroid immune responses. During validation, the model predicted progression to ophthalmopathy a median of approximately six months ahead of onset, with around 71% sensitivity and almost 75% specificity. A model built on a 13 V-J signature distinguished ophthalmopathy from stable hyperthyroidism, reaching 85% to 90% sensitivity and about 81% specificity in cross-validation and 80%/75% in testing.

Stable Graves' hyperthyroidism was defined as the absence of progression to ophthalmopathy over 18 months of follow-up. Hyperthyroidism patients were newly diagnosed, with disease duration under 2 months, and aged 18 to 65 years. Exclusion was applied to patients with uncontrolled infections, other autoimmune diseases, pregnancy or lactation. Diagnoses were established on the basis of clinical symptoms, serum thyroxine and TRAb, thyroid ultrasound, and orbital computed tomography. Ficoll-Paque density gradient centrifugation was used to isolate PBMCs from about 9 ml of fresh peripheral blood. Total RNA was extracted using Trizol reagent, and RNA quality was assessed on an Agilent 2100 Bioanalyzer.

The source of this sequence is a woman aged 18-29 years with Graves' hyperthyroidism. The source material was blood. The sequence joins TRBV5-1 to TRBJ2-1; possibly the D gene is TRBD2, per 6 matching bases. The DNA sequence reads TGCACCAGCAGCTTGGGACTGAACAATGAGCAGTTCTTC. Translated, it gives CTSSLGLNNEQFF.